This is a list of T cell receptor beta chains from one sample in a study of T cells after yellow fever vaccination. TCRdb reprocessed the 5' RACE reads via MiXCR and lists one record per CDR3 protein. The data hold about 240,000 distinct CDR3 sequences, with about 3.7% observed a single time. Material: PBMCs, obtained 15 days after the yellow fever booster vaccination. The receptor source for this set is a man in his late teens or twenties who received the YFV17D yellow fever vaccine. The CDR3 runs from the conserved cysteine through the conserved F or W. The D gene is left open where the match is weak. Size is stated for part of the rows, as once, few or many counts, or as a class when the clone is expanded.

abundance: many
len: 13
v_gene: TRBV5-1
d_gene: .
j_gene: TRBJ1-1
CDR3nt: TGCGCCAGCCGAGAGGGGGTGAACACTGAAGCTTTCTTT
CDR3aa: CASREGVNTEAFF

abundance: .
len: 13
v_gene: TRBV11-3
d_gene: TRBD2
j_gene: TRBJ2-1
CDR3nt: TGTGCCAGCAGCTCGGGACTAGCGGGTGAGCAGTTCTTC
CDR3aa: CASSSGLAGEQFF

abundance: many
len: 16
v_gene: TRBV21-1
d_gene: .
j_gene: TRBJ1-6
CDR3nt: TGTGCCAGCAGCAAAGTGATTGGACAGGTGGATTCACCCCTCCACTTT
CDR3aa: CASSKVIGQVDSPLHF

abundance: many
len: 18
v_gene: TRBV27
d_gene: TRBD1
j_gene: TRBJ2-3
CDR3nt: TGTGCCAGCAGTTTATCCAGCGGGACAGGGGCTAGCACAGATACGCAGTATTTT
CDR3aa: CASSLSSGTGASTDTQYF

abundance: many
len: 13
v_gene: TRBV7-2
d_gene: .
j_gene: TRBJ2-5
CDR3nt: TGTGCCAGCAGCCCCTCCAGCGAAGAGACCCAGTACTTC
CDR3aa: CASSPSSEETQYF

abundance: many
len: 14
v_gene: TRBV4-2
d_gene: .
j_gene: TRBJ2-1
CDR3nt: TGTGCCAGCAGCCAAGAAGTCACGGGGAATGAGCAGTTCTTC
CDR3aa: CASSQEVTGNEQFF

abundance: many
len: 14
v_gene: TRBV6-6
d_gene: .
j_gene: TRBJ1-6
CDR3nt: TGTGCCAGCAGGCACGGAGACTATAATTCACCCCTCCACTTT
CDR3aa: CASRHGDYNSPLHF

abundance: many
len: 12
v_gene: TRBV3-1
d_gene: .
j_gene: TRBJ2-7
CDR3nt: TGTGCCAGCAGCCAAGTGGGGAGCGAGCAGTACTTC
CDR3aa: CASSQVGSEQYF

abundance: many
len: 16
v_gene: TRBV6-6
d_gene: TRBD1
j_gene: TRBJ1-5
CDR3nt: TGTGCCAGCAGTTGGACAGGGCAATATAGCAATCAGCCCCAGCATTTT
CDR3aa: CASSWTGQYSNQPQHF

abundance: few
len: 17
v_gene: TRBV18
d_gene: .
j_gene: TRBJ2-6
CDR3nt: TGTGCCAGCTCACTTCCGGGTTGGGGCTCTGGGGCCAACGTCCTGACTTTC
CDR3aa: CASSLPGWGSGANVLTF

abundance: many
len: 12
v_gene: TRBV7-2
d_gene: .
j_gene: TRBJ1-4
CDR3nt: TGTGCCAGCAGCTTAGAGGGACGGAAACTGTTTTTT
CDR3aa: CASSLEGRKLFF

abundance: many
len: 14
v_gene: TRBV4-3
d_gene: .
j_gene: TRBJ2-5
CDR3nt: TGCGCCAGCAGCCAAGATGTGGGGGCCAAGACCCAGTACTTC
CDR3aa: CASSQDVGAKTQYF

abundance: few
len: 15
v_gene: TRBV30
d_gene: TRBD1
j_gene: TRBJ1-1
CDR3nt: TGTGCCTGGATCGTGGACAGGACCCCGTCGAATGAAGCTTTCTTT
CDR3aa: CAWIVDRTPSNEAFF

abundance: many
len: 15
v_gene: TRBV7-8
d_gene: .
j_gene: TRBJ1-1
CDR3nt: TGTGCCAGCAGCCACAACCCAGGGGTACAGACTGAAGCTTTCTTT
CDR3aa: CASSHNPGVQTEAFF

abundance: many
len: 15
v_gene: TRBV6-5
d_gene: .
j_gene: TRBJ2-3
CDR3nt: TGTGCCAGCAGTTTACTATTTTCTAGCACAGATACGCAGTATTTT
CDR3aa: CASSLLFSSTDTQYF

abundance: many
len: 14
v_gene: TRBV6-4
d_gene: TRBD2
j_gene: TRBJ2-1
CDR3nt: TGTGCCAGCAGTGCCGGGGGAGGGTACAATGAGCAGTTCTTC
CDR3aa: CASSAGGGYNEQFF

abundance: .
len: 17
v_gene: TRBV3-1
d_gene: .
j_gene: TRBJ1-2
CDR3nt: TGTGCCAGCAGCCAAGATCGGGGGGGCAGAGAAAACTATGGCTACACCTTC
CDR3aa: CASSQDRGGRENYGYTF

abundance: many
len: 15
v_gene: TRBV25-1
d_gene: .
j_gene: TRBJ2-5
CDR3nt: TGTGCCAGCAGGAATCCACAGGGAGGGTCAGAGACCCAGTACTTC
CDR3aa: CASRNPQGGSETQYF

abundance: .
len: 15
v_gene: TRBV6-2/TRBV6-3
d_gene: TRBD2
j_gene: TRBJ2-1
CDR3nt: TGTGCCAGCAGGTCACTAGCGGGGGGGGGAACGAGTGAGTTCTTC
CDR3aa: CASRSLAGGGTSEFF

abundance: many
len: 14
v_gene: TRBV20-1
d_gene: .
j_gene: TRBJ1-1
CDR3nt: TGCAGTGCTTCCCCGGGCGGAATGAACACTGAAGCTTTCTTT
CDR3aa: CSASPGGMNTEAFF

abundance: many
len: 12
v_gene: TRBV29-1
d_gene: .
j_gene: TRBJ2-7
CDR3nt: TGCAGCGCTTGGGACACCTTCGGGGAGCAGTACTTC
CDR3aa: CSAWDTFGEQYF

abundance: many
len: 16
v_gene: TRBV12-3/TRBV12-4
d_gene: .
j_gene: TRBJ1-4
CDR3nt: TGTGCCAGCAGTTTAGCGGGACAACCAACTAATGAAAAACTGTTTTTT
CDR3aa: CASSLAGQPTNEKLFF

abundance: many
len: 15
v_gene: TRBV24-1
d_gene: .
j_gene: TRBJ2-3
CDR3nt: TGTGCCACCAGTGCCGCGGAGGGGGGTGCAGATACGCAGTATTTT
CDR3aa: CATSAAEGGADTQYF

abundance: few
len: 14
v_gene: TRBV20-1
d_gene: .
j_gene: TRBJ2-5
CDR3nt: TGCAGTGCTAGAGATCCGGGGTCCCAAGAGACCCAGTACTTC
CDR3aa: CSARDPGSQETQYF

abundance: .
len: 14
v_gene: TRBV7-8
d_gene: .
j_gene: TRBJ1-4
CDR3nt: TGTGCCAGCAGCTTACGGGCAGGACTTGAAAAACTGTTTTTT
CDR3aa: CASSLRAGLEKLFF

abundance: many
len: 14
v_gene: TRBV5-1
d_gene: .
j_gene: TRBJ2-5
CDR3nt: TGCGCCAGCAGCTTGTCGTGGCTAGGCGAGACCCAGTACTTC
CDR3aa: CASSLSWLGETQYF

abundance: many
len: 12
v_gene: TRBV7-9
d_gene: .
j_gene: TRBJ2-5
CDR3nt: TGTGCCAGCAGCCCAACGTGGGAGACCCAGTACTTC
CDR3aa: CASSPTWETQYF

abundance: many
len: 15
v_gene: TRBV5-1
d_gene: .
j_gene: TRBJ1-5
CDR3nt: TGCGCCAGCAGCTTGGGGGGGCAGGAGAATCAGCCCCAGCATTTT
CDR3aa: CASSLGGQENQPQHF

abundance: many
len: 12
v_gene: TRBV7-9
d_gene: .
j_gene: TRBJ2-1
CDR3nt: TGTGCCAGCAGCTTCCTTCCTAATGAGCAGTTCTTC
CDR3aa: CASSFLPNEQFF

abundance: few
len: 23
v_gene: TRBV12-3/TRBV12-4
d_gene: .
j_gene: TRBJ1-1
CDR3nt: TGTGCCAGCAGTTTTCGGACACCACCACTAACAAGGATAGTGGGCGAAAGAAACACTGAAGCTTTCTTT
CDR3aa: CASSFRTPPLTRIVGERNTEAFF

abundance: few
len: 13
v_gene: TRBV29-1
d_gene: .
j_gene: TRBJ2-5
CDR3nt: TGCAGCGGTGGCCGGGCCCTTCGCGGGACCCAGTACTTC
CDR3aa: CSGGRALRGTQYF

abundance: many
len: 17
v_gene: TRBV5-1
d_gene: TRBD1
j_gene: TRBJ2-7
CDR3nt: TGCGCCAGCAGCCAGGCCGTCGGTGCAGGGGGTCCCTACGAGCAGTACTTC
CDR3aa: CASSQAVGAGGPYEQYF

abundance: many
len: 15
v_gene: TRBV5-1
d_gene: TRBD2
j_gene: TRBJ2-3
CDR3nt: TGCGCCAGCAGCTTCGGGGGGGGAAGCACAGATACGCAGTATTTT
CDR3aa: CASSFGGGSTDTQYF

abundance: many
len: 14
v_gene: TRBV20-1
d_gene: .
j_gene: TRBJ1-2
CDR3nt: TGCAGTGCTAGAGATAGGACAAGCTACTATGGCTACACCTTC
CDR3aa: CSARDRTSYYGYTF

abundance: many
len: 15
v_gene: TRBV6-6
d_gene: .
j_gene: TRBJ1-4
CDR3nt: TGTGCCAGCAGTCACACAGGGAAAGTAAGGGAAAAACTGTTTTTT
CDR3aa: CASSHTGKVREKLFF

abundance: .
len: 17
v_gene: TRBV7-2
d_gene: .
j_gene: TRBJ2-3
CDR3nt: TGTGCCAGCAGCTTTCTCGGGGGAATGGCCAGCACAGATACGCAGTATTTT
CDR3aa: CASSFLGGMASTDTQYF

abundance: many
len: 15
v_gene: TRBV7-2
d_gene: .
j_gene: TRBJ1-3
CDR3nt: TGTGCCAGCAGCTTAGACCCGATCTCTGGAAACACCATATATTTT
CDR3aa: CASSLDPISGNTIYF

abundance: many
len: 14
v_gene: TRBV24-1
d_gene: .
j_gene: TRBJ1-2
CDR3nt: TGTGCCACCAGTGATAATATCAGGGATCGTGGCTACACCTTC
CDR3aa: CATSDNIRDRGYTF

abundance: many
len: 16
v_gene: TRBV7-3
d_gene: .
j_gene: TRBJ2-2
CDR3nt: TGTGCCAGCAGCTACTTGGGGGGAAGAAACACCGGGGAGCTGTTTTTT
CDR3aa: CASSYLGGRNTGELFF

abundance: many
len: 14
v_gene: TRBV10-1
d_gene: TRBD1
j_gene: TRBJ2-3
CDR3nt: TGCGCCAGCAGTGATACAGGGGGCACAGATACGCAGTATTTT
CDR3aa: CASSDTGGTDTQYF

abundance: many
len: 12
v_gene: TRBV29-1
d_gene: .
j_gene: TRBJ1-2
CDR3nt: TGCAGCGTCCCGACAGACGTAACCGGCTACACCTTC
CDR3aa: CSVPTDVTGYTF

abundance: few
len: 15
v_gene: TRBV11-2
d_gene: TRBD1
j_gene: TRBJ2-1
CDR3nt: TGTGCCAGCAGTCCCCGGACAGGGCTAGAAAATGAGCAGTTCTTC
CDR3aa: CASSPRTGLENEQFF

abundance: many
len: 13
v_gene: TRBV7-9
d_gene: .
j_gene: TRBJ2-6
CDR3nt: TGTGCCAGCAGCCGGGCTGGGGCCAACGTCCTGACTTTC
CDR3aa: CASSRAGANVLTF

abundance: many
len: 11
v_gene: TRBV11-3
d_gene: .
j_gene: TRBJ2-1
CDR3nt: TGTGCCAGCAGCTCGAGTAATGAGCAGTTCTTC
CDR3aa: CASSSSNEQFF

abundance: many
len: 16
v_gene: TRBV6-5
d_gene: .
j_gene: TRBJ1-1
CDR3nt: TGTGCCAGCAGTTACTCACAGGCTAAAATGAACACTGAAGCTTTCTTT
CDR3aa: CASSYSQAKMNTEAFF

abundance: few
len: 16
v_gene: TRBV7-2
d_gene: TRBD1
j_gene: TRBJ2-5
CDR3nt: TGTGCCAGCAGCTCACCGACAGGGGGCGGGACAGAGACCCAGTACTTC
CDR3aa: CASSSPTGGGTETQYF

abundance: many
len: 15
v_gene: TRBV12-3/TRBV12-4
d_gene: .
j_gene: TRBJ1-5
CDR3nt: TGTGCCAGCAGTATCGGCCGCAGAACCAATCAGCCCCAGCATTTT
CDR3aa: CASSIGRRTNQPQHF

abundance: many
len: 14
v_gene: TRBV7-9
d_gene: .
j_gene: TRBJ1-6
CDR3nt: TGTGCCAGCAGCTTAGAATGGGATAATTCACCCCTCCACTTT
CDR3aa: CASSLEWDNSPLHF

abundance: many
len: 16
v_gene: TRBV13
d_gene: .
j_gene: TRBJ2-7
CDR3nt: TGTGCCAGCAGCAAATCCCGGACTGTCGTATCCTACGAGCAGTACTTC
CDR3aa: CASSKSRTVVSYEQYF

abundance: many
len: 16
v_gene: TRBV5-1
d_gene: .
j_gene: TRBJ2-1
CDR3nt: TGCGCCAGCAGCTTGGAAGGATCCCCAACCGACAATGAGCAGTTCTTC
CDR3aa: CASSLEGSPTDNEQFF

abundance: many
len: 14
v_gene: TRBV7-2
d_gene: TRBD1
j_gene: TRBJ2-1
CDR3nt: TGTGCCAGCAGCTCCCGGGACAGGTACAATGAGCAGTTCTTC
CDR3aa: CASSSRDRYNEQFF